This T cell receptor beta chain was sequenced for a study of blood T cell repertoires in COVID-19. Assay: immunoSEQ multiplex PCR; the TCRdb copy retains only in-frame clones and omits some. The data hold over 100,000 clones, with 80% to 90% observed a single time. J was trimmed by 2 bases and V by 5 bases; bases with no gene match: 1. The CDR3 runs 13 residues. In germline, CDR1 is MNHEY, CDR2 SVGEGT. This clone was recorded once. The TCR comes from a man aged 35-49 years with acute or convalescent COVID-19. The material sequenced was peripheral blood. The V gene is TRBV6-2 or TRBV6-3, the J gene TRBJ2-3; 7 nucleotides align to TRBD2. Written as DNA, the CDR3 is TGTGCCAGCAGTCGGGACTACACAGATACGCAGTATTTT. The encoded protein is CASSRDYTDTQYF.